Listed here are 12 T cell receptor beta chains from one sample, sequenced in a study of beta chain features in type 1 diabetes. Study-wide findings and caveats: Shortening of TCRB CDR3s, moderate but significant, appeared in all four CD4+ subsets of Type 1 diabetes patients.

These TCRs are of unknown antigen specificity. Isolated RNA was reverse transcribed in full, so expressed TCRB transcripts were sequenced. The table came from immunoSEQ multiplex PCR; TCRdb's copy has only in-frame clones and leaves some out. The profile shows some 150,000 clones, less than 15% of them singletons. Sequencing used central memory CD4+ T cells from blood. The receptors originated from a man younger than 30 with type 1 diabetes.

V gene TRBV9 combines with J gene TRBJ2-5, with 7 bases that match TRBD1. With 3 bases clipped from V and 5 bases from J, the junction kept 10 bases outside the gene matches. CDR1 is SGDLS, CDR2 YYNGEE, per germline. The CDR3 runs 15 residues. CDR3 residues: CASSATGAARETQYF. The CDR3 DNA sequence: TGTGCCAGCAGCGCTACAGGGGCAGCGCGGGAGACCCAGTACTTC.

This clone appeared a few times. CDR3 in DNA: TGTGCCAGCAGTGAACATGACTTAACAGATACGCAGTATTTT. It is translated as CASSEHDLTDTQYF. This sequence joins TRBV2 and TRBJ2-3; D not resolved. This CDR3 comprises 14 residues. Deletions cut 2 bases from V and 3 bases from J, with 9 bases between. Germline CDR1 is SNHLY and CDR2 is FYNNEI.

This clone was detected a few times. The chain's CDR3 is CASSSHLSSGNTIYF. The CDR3 DNA is TGTGCCAGCAGTTCCCATCTGAGCTCTGGAAACACCATATATTTT. The chain employs TRBV28 and TRBJ1-3; D remains unclear. Trimming removed 4 bases at V and 0 bases at J, with 10 bases between. The germline gives CDR1 MDHEN, CDR2 SYDVKM. CDR3 size: 15 residues.

J is TRBJ1-6 and V is TRBV5-1; D unclear. The CDR3 contains 12 residues. Trimming took off 2 bases at V and 5 bases at J, with 2 bases between the two ends. Germline CDR1 SGHRS, CDR2 YFSETQ. The CDR3 sequence: CASSLNNSPLHF. As DNA, the CDR3 is TGCGCCAGCAGCTTAAATAATTCACCCCTCCACTTT.

The chain has TRBV6-5 and TRBJ1-2, with 7 bases matching TRBD1. The V gene end was trimmed by 0 bases and the J gene end by 4 bases; junction bases not matched to a gene: 5. This CDR3 spans 15 amino acids. Germline V CDR1 and CDR2: MNHEY, SVGAGI. The CDR3 loop reads CASSYSGTEIYGYTF. CDR3 nucleotide sequence: TGTGCCAGCAGTTACTCCGGGACAGAGATCTATGGCTACACCTTC.

V gene TRBV9 combines with J gene TRBJ2-1; D gene uncertain. Trimming shortened V by 0 bases and J by 10 bases, and 17 bases separated the two germline ends. This CDR3 comprises 15 residues. The germline CDR1 and CDR2 sequences are SGDLS and YYNGEE. This CDR3 is CASSVEKSVHGEQFF. CDR3 sequence (DNA): TGTGCCAGCAGCGTAGAGAAAAGCGTGCACGGGGAGCAGTTCTTC.

The table lists this clone with a few counts. The rearrangement links TRBV10-2 to TRBJ1-4; D is unresolved. Germline CDR1 reads WSHSY; CDR2 reads SAAADI. The CDR3 covers 12 residues. Trimming took 0 bases from V and 7 from J, leaving 3 bases between them. CDR3 residues: CASSESFEKLFF. The CDR3 DNA sequence: TGCGCCAGCAGTGAGTCTTTTGAAAAACTGTTTTTT.

This chain links TRBV7-2 with TRBJ2-7; D is possibly TRBD2 (6 bases). Germline V gives CDR1 SGHTA, CDR2 FQGNSA. This CDR3 has 14 amino acids. V lost 3 bases and J lost 5, with 14 bases in between. The chain's CDR3 is CASSFGGLVDEQYF. The CDR3 bases are TGTGCCAGCAGCTTCGGGGGTCTGGTCGACGAGCAGTACTTC.

Note on this clone: A single base separates this from a much larger clone, so it may be a read error. The gene calls are TRBV28 and TRBJ2-5; D unclear. Trimming cost V 6 bases and J 0 bases, with 5 bases left between them. Germline V gives CDR1 MDHEN, CDR2 SYDVKM. This CDR3 is 12 amino acids long. CDR3 residues: CASSNYQETQYF. CDR3 DNA: TGTGCCAGCAGCAATTACCAAGAGACCCAGTACTTC.

The rearrangement links TRBV4-1 to TRBJ2-3; D ambiguous. Germline V CDR1 and CDR2: MGHRA, YSYEKL. This CDR3 comprises 13 residues. V lost 1 base and J lost 6, with 8 bases in between. DNA of the CDR3: TGCGCCAGCAGCCAAGTAGTCCCGGATACGCAGTATTTT. This codes for CASSQVVPDTQYF.

V usage is TRBV29-1 and J usage is TRBJ2-3; D uncertain. The length of the CDR3 is 13 residues. Germline V lookup: CDR1 SQVTM, CDR2 ANQGSEA. The ends were cut back, 5 bases at V and 0 bases at J, with 9 bases in the middle. CDR3 DNA sequence: TGCAGCGTTCACGGACGGAGCACAGATACGCAGTATTTT. Translated: CSVHGRSTDTQYF.

This clone was recorded a few times. The chain employs TRBV27 and TRBJ1-1; 8 bases are shared with TRBD1. The CDR3 is 13 amino acids. Germline V gene data show CDR1 as MNHEY and CDR2 as SMNVEV (reference sequence). The junction had 4 bases not matched to a gene; V was cut back by 6 bases and J by 4 bases. The CDR3 nucleotides read TGTGCCAGCAGACTAACAGGGGGCACTGAAGCTTTCTTT. It yields the protein CASRLTGGTEAFF.